These 6 T cell receptor beta chains share one sample of origin, sequenced in a study of T cells in Graves' hyperthyroidism and ophthalmopathy. Using RNA transcripts as the source, TCR beta CDR3 regions were amplified. The primer set for the first-round RT-PCR of the TCR CDR3 was HTBI. TCRdb reanalysed the multiplex PCR reads using MiXCR and keeps one entry per CDR3 protein. This sample has a few hundred thousand distinct CDR3 sequences, with about a sixth found just once. The specimen was blood. These receptors all stem from a woman aged 60 to 75 with Graves' ophthalmopathy.

This clonotype occurred many times. This chain links TRBV18 with TRBJ2-7; 7 nucleotides line up with TRBD2. Germline values: CDR1 KGHSH, CDR2 LQKENI. CDR3 length equals 14 residues. J gave up 0 bases and V 3 bases, and 2 bases lay outside the gene matches. CDR3 in amino acids: CASSPSGGSYEQYF. The CDR3 DNA sequence: TGTGCCAGCTCACCCTCGGGGGGCTCCTACGAGCAGTACTTC.

V and J are TRBV28 and TRBJ1-4; no reliable D call. This CDR3 comprises 15 residues. With 10 bases removed from V and 8 bases from J, the gap between germline ends came to 23 bases. Germline V CDR1 and CDR2: MDHEN, SYDVKM. The CDR3 reads CATNVQGNRQEKLFF. The CDR3, as DNA: TGTGCCACGAACGTGCAAGGGAACCGCCAAGAAAAACTGTTTTTT.

This chain connects TRBV5-1 to TRBJ2-6; D remains unclear. The CDR3 length is 14 residues. Trimming removed 2 bases at V and 0 bases at J, with 3 bases between. The germline CDR1 and CDR2 sequences are SGHRS and YFSETQ. CDR3 amino acids: CASSFFSGANVLTF. CDR3 DNA sequence: TGCGCCAGCAGCTTCTTCTCTGGGGCCAACGTCCTGACTTTC.

The sample holds a few counts of this clonotype. This chain connects TRBV7-9 to TRBJ1-5; D is undetermined. The V end lost 10 bases, the J end lost 3 bases, and 10 bases lay between the germline ends. The length of the CDR3 is 12 residues. The V gene's germline CDR1 is SEHNR and CDR2 FQNEAQ (reference sequence). CDR3 sequence reads: CANTQDNQPQHF. Written as DNA, the CDR3 is TGTGCCAACACGCAGGACAATCAGCCCCAGCATTTT.

This clonotype was counted at least ten times. The J gene is TRBJ2-7, the V gene TRBV18; D gene uncertain. Per the germline V gene, CDR1 is KGHSH and CDR2 is LQKENI. The CDR3 is made up of 15 amino acids. V was clipped by 6 bases and J by 2 bases, with 17 bases between them. The CDR3 nucleotides read TGTGCCAGCTCTCTGTCTCGTCTACTCCCCTACGAGCAGTACTTC. This sequence encodes CASSLSRLLPYEQYF.

This clonotype was seen many times. J is TRBJ2-3 and V is TRBV28; TRBD2 agrees at 15 bases. From germline, CDR1 is MDHEN and CDR2 SYDVKM. Trimming cost V 6 bases and J 3 bases; bases outside gene matches: 10. The CDR3 sequence is 18 residues long. CDR3 nucleotide sequence: TGTGCCAGCAGGCCCGCCGGACTAGCGGGAGGGTTAACAGATACGCAGTATTTT. Amino acids: CASRPAGLAGGLTDTQYF.